This T cell receptor (beta chain) stems from a study of early T cells in non-severe SARS-CoV-2 infection. Overall study: Sequencing targeted bulk RNA from unsorted whole blood, leaving chains unpaired.

General study results and limits: CD4 and private specificities were missed by VDJdb matching, which favored anti-spike CD8 responses.

This clonotype turned up a few times. The antigen is not known. The CDR3 length is 14 residues. The germline V gene encodes CDR1 SGHTA and CDR2 FQGNSA. V dropped 1 base and J dropped 9 bases, with 13 bases sitting between them. TCRdb reprocessed the 5' RACE reads with MiXCR, giving one entry per CDR3 protein. This table has over 30,000 distinct CDR3 sequences, about 4.5% appearing once. This sequence joins TRBV7-2 and TRBJ2-1; tentative D call: TRBD2 (5 bases). The specimen sequenced was whole blood. The sequence was collected from an adult who was a healthcare worker with PCR-confirmed SARS-CoV-2 infection or an uninfected control (not recorded which). This chain's CDR3 is CASSLVREFGEQFF. DNA of the CDR3: TGTGCCAGCAGCTTAGTGAGGGAATTCGGTGAGCAGTTCTTC. Full variable domain (outside the CDR3, taken from reference TRBV7-2 and TRBJ2-1): GAGVSQSPSNKVTEKGKDVELRCDPISGHTALYWYRQSLGQGLEFLIYFQGNSAPDKSGLPSDRFSAERTGGSVSTLTIQRTQQEDSAVYLCASSLVREFGEQFFGPGTRLTVL.